This TCR beta chain was profiled in a study of CD8 T cells in ankylosing spondylitis. Whole-study findings and limits: Disease-linked clones reportedly showed significant enrichment in matched ankylosing spondylitis synovial fluid. One TCR beta motif, made up of several highly homologous variants, appeared characteristic of ankylosing spondylitis blood. Reports of some motif variants in reactive arthritis synovial fluid and blood predate this one. Disease-linked clones were CD8+ and relatively rare in peripheral blood.

The CDR3 is made up of 15 amino acids. Germline loops: CDR1 SQVTM, CDR2 ANQGSEA. Trimming took 0 bases from V and 0 from J, leaving 11 bases between them. To note about this clonotype: Antigen: not known.

By quantitative 5'-RACE with molecular barcodes, the TCR beta libraries were made. TCRdb passed the 5' RACE reads through MiXCR, listing each CDR3 protein once. The sample has under 950,000 distinct CDR3 sequences, around 20% seen once; the top ten hold under 20%. The chain couples TRBV29-1 to TRBJ2-5; no clear D. Input material: blood, either unsorted or a sorted T cell fraction (not recorded which). This TCR was recovered from a male donor with ankylosing spondylitis. CDR3 coding DNA: TGCAGCGTTGAAGAAGGAGCAGCCTACCAAGAGACCCAGTACTTC. Amino acids: CSVEEGAAYQETQYF.